This T cell receptor (beta chain) was profiled in a study of graft-versus-host responses after intestinal transplantation. Study as a whole: Recipients underwent multivisceral, liver-intestinal, or isolated intestinal transplants. The whole recipient group had anti-thymocyte globulin induction followed by tacrolimus and steroids for around 3 years. Study-wide findings and caveats: Recipient marrow showed GvH clones, some seen first in ileum or blood.

Details on this clone: What it binds is unknown.

The protocol was immunoSEQ multiplex PCR, while the TCRdb copy is restricted to in-frame clones and leaves out a portion. The table includes 70,000 to 95,000 clones, 80% to 95% detected once. Germline V gene sequence: CDR1 SEHNR, CDR2 FQNEAQ (reference sequence). The CDR3 has 15 residues. V was cut by 3 bases and J by 4 bases, with 13 bases left in between. The sequence was collected from a human donor who was the organ donor for an intestinal transplant. This material consisted of unstimulated CD8+ T cells sorted from spleen or lymph node cells, taken before transplant. The chain couples TRBV7-9 to TRBJ2-1; D may be TRBD1 (6 bases). DNA for the CDR3: TGTGCCAGCAGCTTGACGGACAGCACTTACAATGAGCAGTTCTTC. Its protein is CASSLTDSTYNEQFF.